A single sample gave rise to the 13 T cell receptor beta chains below, sequenced in a study of T cell repertoires in cytomegalovirus infection. TCRdb itself ran the reads through MiXCR, one entry per CDR3 protein. The repertoire holds 800,000 to 950,000 distinct CDR3 sequences, with less than 35% as singletons. No cognate antigen is known for these TCRs. Material: cultured CD8+ T cells from PBMCs, obtained from culture after CMV antigen stimulation. These receptors were collected from a human donor in good health (CMV status not recorded). Some clones in this sample may be carry-over from other donors' samples.

This clonotype has ten or more counts. V usage is TRBV7-2 and J usage is TRBJ1-2; 10 positions agree with TRBD1. The CDR3 is 14 residues long. The V gene end was trimmed by 5 bases and the J gene end by 4 bases; junction bases not matched to a gene: 4. Germline V gene data show CDR1 as SGHTA and CDR2 as FQGNSA. CDR3 coding DNA: TGTGCCAGCAGCCCCGGACAGGGGGTCTATGGCTACACCTTC. It yields the protein CASSPGQGVYGYTF.

The sample holds a few counts of this clonotype. The gene calls are TRBV7-6 and TRBJ2-2; D is uncertain. This CDR3 is 13 amino acids long. The germline gives CDR1 SGHVS, CDR2 FNYEAQ. V was shortened by 3 bases and J by 7 bases, with 9 bases between the two germline ends. The CDR3 sequence: CASSFAFGGELFF. The CDR3 nucleotides read TGTGCCAGCAGCTTTGCGTTTGGCGGGGAGCTGTTTTTT.

Only a few counts were recorded for this clonotype. V is TRBV20-1 and J is TRBJ2-4; 9 bases are shared with TRBD2. The CDR3 is 22 amino acids. The ends lost 5 bases at V and 0 bases at J; junction bases unmatched: 26. Germline lookup yields CDR1 DFQATT and CDR2 SNEGSKA (reference sequence). The CDR3 sequence: CSALGVAGVIIKGELAKNIQYF. The CDR3 DNA follows: TGCAGTGCTTTGGGGGTAGCGGGGGTTATCATCAAAGGGGAACTAGCCAAAAACATTCAGTACTTC.

This clonotype was observed many times. This chain connects TRBV5-5 to TRBJ2-5; TRBD2 is a possible D gene (5 bases). The CDR3 sequence is 14 residues long. With 0 bases removed from V and 4 bases from J, the gap between germline ends came to 10 bases. Germline CDR1 SGHKS, CDR2 YYEKEE (reference sequence). The chain's CDR3 is CASSLVGGLETQYF. In DNA, the CDR3 is TGTGCCAGCAGCTTGGTCGGAGGCCTAGAGACCCAGTACTTC.

The chain has TRBV27 and TRBJ2-1; TRBD2 matches 8 bases. The ends lost 2 bases at V and 2 bases at J; junction bases unmatched: 5. This CDR3 region has 16 residues. CDR1 is MNHEY and CDR2 is SMNVEV in the germline V gene (reference sequence). This CDR3 is CASSLTLSGAYNEQFF. The CDR3 region has the DNA TGTGCCAGCAGTTTAACGCTTAGCGGGGCCTACAATGAGCAGTTCTTC.

This clonotype was picked up a small number of times. The V call is TRBV7-6, the J call TRBJ1-1; D is unclear. The CDR3 sequence is 13 residues long. Trimming pared 5 bases from V and 3 bases from J, leaving 10 bases between. Germline-derived CDR1 and CDR2 are SGHVS and FNYEAQ. As DNA, the CDR3 is TGTGCCAGCAGCGGCGCACTAGACACTGAAGCTTTCTTT. Its translation: CASSGALDTEAFF. Together with reference TRBV7-6 and TRBJ1-1, the CDR3 gives the full variable domain: GAGVSQSPRYKVTKRGQDVALRCDPISGHVSLYWYRQALGQGPEFLTYFNYEAQQDKSGLPNDRFSAERPEGSISTLTIQRTEQRDSAMYRCASSGALDTEAFFGQGTRLTVV.

In its sample, this clonotype was seen a few times. The CDR3 sequence is CASSQPGTADQPQHF. The CDR3 DNA reads as TGCGCCAGCAGCCAACCCGGGACAGCAGATCAGCCCCAGCATTTT. The chain couples TRBV4-1 to TRBJ1-5; 7 bases fit TRBD1. Germline trimming cut 2 bases from V and 5 bases from J; bases unmatched to any gene: 6. The germline V gene encodes CDR1 MGHRA and CDR2 YSYEKL. This CDR3 spans 15 amino acids.

The chain is built from TRBV7-9 and TRBJ2-3; D might be TRBD1 (5 bases). The length of the CDR3 is 17 residues. Germline V gene data show CDR1 as SEHNR and CDR2 as FQNEAQ (reference sequence). V lost 0 bases, J lost 2 bases, and 15 bases lay in between. DNA of the CDR3: TGTGCCAGCAGCTTAGCTCCGGGCTTCAGGGCCACAGATACGCAGTATTTT. This translates into CASSLAPGFRATDTQYF.

The gene calls are TRBV24-1 and TRBJ1-5; maybe TRBD1 (6 bases). This CDR3 is 15 amino acids long. Germline V gene data show CDR1 as KGHDR and CDR2 as SFDVKD. V lost 6 bases and J lost 6, with 17 bases in between. CDR3 nucleotide sequence: TGTGCCACCAGTAGGCAAACAGGGCCCGGTCAGCCCCAGCATTTT. Translation: CATSRQTGPGQPQHF.

This clonotype was seen more than once but under ten times. The V and J genes are TRBV12-3 or TRBV12-4 and TRBJ2-4, with 7 bases fitting TRBD2. The CDR3 consists of 15 residues. Trimming at V came to 8 bases and at J to 0 bases, leaving 7 bases not matched to a gene. The CDR3 bases are TGTGCCAGCCTTACGGCGGGGGTAGCCAAAAACATTCAGTACTTC. Translation gives CASLTAGVAKNIQYF.

The rearrangement uses TRBV7-9 and TRBJ1-5; D is unresolved. V was trimmed by 5 bases and J by 16 bases, leaving 18 bases between them. Germline V CDR1 and CDR2: SEHNR, FQNEAQ (reference sequence). The CDR3 totals 12 residues. This CDR3 is CASSAPLGVPHF. The CDR3 nucleotides read TGTGCCAGCAGCGCACCCCTCGGGGTCCCTCATTTT.

This rearrangement joins TRBV6-5 to TRBJ2-1; D possibly corresponds to TRBD2 (6 bases). CDR1 is MNHEY and CDR2 is SVGAGI in the germline V gene. This CDR3 region has 16 residues. V was trimmed by 7 bases and J by 4 bases, leaving 20 bases between them. The CDR3 bases are TGTGCCAGCAAAGGAGGGACCTACCCGGGGTACAATGAGCAGTTCTTC. Amino acid sequence: CASKGGTYPGYNEQFF.

This clonotype is a singleton in its sample. The genes are TRBV19 and TRBJ1-5; D gene unclear. Germline-derived CDR1 and CDR2 are LNHDA and SQIVND (reference sequence). This CDR3 region has 15 residues. V lost 7 bases and J 0 bases, leaving 13 bases between the germline ends. Here the CDR3 DNA reads TGTGCCAGTAAAGGAGCCTATAGTAGCAATCAGCCCCAGCATTTT. Protein: CASKGAYSSNQPQHF. Looking up the rest from reference TRBV19 and TRBJ1-5 gives the full variable domain: DGGITQSPKYLFRKEGQNVTLSCEQNLNHDAMYWYRQDPGQGLRLIYYSQIVNDFQKGDIAEGYSVSREKKESFPLTVTSAQKNPTAFYLCASKGAYSSNQPQHFGDGTRLSIL.